The 5 T cell receptor beta chains reported below all come from one sample, sequenced in a study of PD-L1 blockade in urothelial cancer. Data came from immunoSEQ multiplex PCR; TCRdb stores just in-frame clones and leaves some out. The table lists tens of thousands of clones, roughly four fifths of them singletons. The time point is: pretreatment peripheral blood. The source was PBMCs, collected around atezolizumab (anti-PD-L1) treatment. Receptor source: a man between 60 and 70 years old with urothelial cancer.

The V and J genes are TRBV6-5 and TRBJ1-5; 9 nucleotides line up with TRBD1. This CDR3 spans 14 amino acids. Germline V gives CDR1 MNHEY, CDR2 SVGAGI. Trimming at V came to 5 bases and at J to 5 bases, leaving 4 bases not matched to a gene. CDR3 amino acids: CASSRTGAYQPQHF. CDR3 in DNA: TGTGCCAGCAGTCGGACAGGGGCGTATCAGCCCCAGCATTTT.

V and J are TRBV25-1 and TRBJ1-6, with D hard to call. Deletions cut 3 bases from V and 10 bases from J, with 10 bases between. Germline values: CDR1 MGHDK, CDR2 SYGVNS. CDR3 length: 13 amino acids. CDR3 sequence reads: CASSEAGFSPLHF. For the CDR3, the DNA is TGTGCCAGCAGTGAGGCGGGGTTCTCACCCCTCCACTTT.

This sequence joins TRBV7-7 and TRBJ2-7; 12 bases are a match to TRBD1. The CDR3 extends over 16 amino acids. Per the germline V gene, CDR1 is SSHAT and CDR2 is FNYEAQ (reference sequence). V shed 1 base and J 7 bases; nucleotides not matched to a gene: 8. CDR3 DNA sequence: TGTGCCAGCAGCTTAGACTGGGGACAGGGGGCGTGGGAGCAGTACTTC. It encodes CASSLDWGQGAWEQYF.

This clone was detected a few times. J is TRBJ2-5 and V is TRBV5-4, with 7 bases matching TRBD2. V gave up 2 bases and J gave up 9 bases; unmatched junction bases: 16. CDR1 and CDR2 from the germline V gene are SGHNT and YYREEE (reference sequence). There are 16 residues in the CDR3. In DNA form, the CDR3 reads TGTGCCAGCAGCTTCCTGGGGGGGGATGATAAAGGGTCCCAGTACTTC. It specifies CASSFLGGDDKGSQYF.

The V call is TRBV7-3, the J call TRBJ2-7; D unclear. Trimming took off 5 bases at V and 3 bases at J, with 11 bases between the two ends. CDR3 length: 13 residues. Germline loops: CDR1 SGHTA, CDR2 FQGTGA. The CDR3 coding sequence is TGTGCCAGCAGCCCTGACGGAGACTACGAGCAGTACTTC. Its protein product is CASSPDGDYEQYF.